This is a list of T cell receptor beta chains from one sample in a study of regulatory and conventional T cells in RAG deficiency. The table came from immunoSEQ multiplex PCR; TCRdb's copy has only in-frame clones and leaves some out. The profile shows roughly 28,000 clones, around nine tenths of them singletons. The data also belong to a second study, concerning regulatory T cells.

Sequences were obtained from Tregs sorted from blood. Receptor source: a human donor in good health. CDR3s include the opening cysteine and the closing phenylalanine or tryptophan. Each record gives: clone size, V gene, J gene, D gene, CDR3 protein, CDR3 DNA. A D gene is named only where the DNA matches it firmly. Clone size is given for some rows only: seen once, a few or many times, or a class if the clone is expanded.

>NA|TRBV18|TRBJ1-1|NA
CASSPGVYTTEAFF
TGTGCCAGCTCACCGGGGGTTTATACTACTGAAGCTTTCTTT
>NA|TRBV28|TRBJ1-5|NA
CASRSGTAKNQPQHF
TGTGCCAGCAGGTCCGGCACAGCCAAAAATCAGCCCCAGCATTTT
>NA|TRBV9|TRBJ1-3|TRBD1
CASSATGGNTIYF
TGTGCCAGCAGCGCGACAGGGGGAAACACCATATATTTT
>NA|TRBV28|TRBJ2-5|NA
CASSALWDQETQYF
TGTGCCAGCAGTGCCCTCTGGGACCAAGAGACCCAGTACTTC
>NA|TRBV9|TRBJ1-3|NA
CASSVSGTGNTIYF
TGTGCCAGCAGCGTATCAGGGACTGGAAACACCATATATTTT
>once|TRBV28|TRBJ1-4|TRBD1
CASRPTRDREGLDEKLFF
TGTGCCAGCAGGCCTACCCGGGACAGGGAAGGTTTAGATGAAAAACTGTTTTTT
>NA|TRBV9|TRBJ2-3|NA
CASSADLTSTDTQYF
TGTGCCAGCAGCGCCGACTTGACTAGCACAGATACGCAGTATTTT
>NA|TRBV4-1|TRBJ2-5|TRBD1
CASSPRHRTGPETQYF
TGCGCCAGCAGCCCCCGCCACCGGACAGGTCCAGAGACCCAGTACTTC
>few|TRBV10-2|TRBJ2-3|NA
CASRPDIIVTDTQYF
TGCGCCAGCAGGCCCGACATCATAGTCACAGATACGCAGTATTTT
>NA|TRBV5-1|TRBJ2-3|NA
CASSPRTRGDTQYF
TGCGCCAGCAGCCCGCGTACTAGAGGAGATACGCAGTATTTT
>NA|TRBV5-1|TRBJ2-5|NA
CASKDGLQETQYF
TGCGCCAGCAAAGACGGACTCCAAGAGACCCAGTACTTC
>NA|TRBV7-9|TRBJ1-3|NA
CASSLVRGNTIYF
TGTGCCAGCAGCTTAGTGCGTGGAAACACCATATATTTT
>NA|TRBV19|TRBJ2-5|NA
CASSPRTGRGAQYF
TGTGCCAGTAGTCCTCGGACAGGTCGGGGGGCCCAGTACTTC
>NA|TRBV7-8|TRBJ2-1|NA
CASSLAAGLSEQFF
TGTGCCAGCAGCTTAGCGGCAGGGTTGAGTGAGCAGTTCTTC
>NA|TRBV6-1|TRBJ1-1|NA
CASSVQGDTEAFF
TGTGCCAGCAGTGTGCAGGGAGACACTGAAGCTTTCTTT
>NA|TRBV11-1|TRBJ2-2|TRBD1
CASSHTGQGRTGELFF
TGTGCCAGCAGCCATACGGGACAGGGGCGAACCGGGGAGCTGTTTTTT
>NA|TRBV18|TRBJ1-1|NA
CASSPWSGGEFQAFF
TGTGCCAGCTCACCATGGTCTGGGGGCGAATTTCAGGCTTTCTTT
>NA|TRBV7-9|TRBJ1-1|TRBD1
CASSQRPGTGRNTEAFF
TGTGCCAGCAGCCAGCGTCCCGGGACAGGAAGAAACACTGAAGCTTTCTTT